Below are 5 T cell receptor beta chains sequenced from a single sample in a study of blood T cell repertoires in COVID-19. Sequencing was performed with immunoSEQ multiplex PCR; in TCRdb, only in-frame clones are kept and a portion is missing. Of fewer than 55,000 clones listed, approximately 80% are singletons. The sample consisted of peripheral blood. The receptor set was obtained from a man in his 70s with active COVID-19.

V usage is TRBV6-5 and J usage is TRBJ1-6; TRBD1 matches at 7 bases. The CDR3 is 15 amino acids. The germline V gene encodes CDR1 MNHEY and CDR2 SVGAGI. Trimming took 5 bases from V and 8 from J; bases not matched to a gene: 9. Here the CDR3 DNA reads TGTGCCAGCAGTCCAGAAAGACAGGGCCATTCACCCCTCCACTTT. Encoded protein: CASSPERQGHSPLHF.

The sample holds one count of this clone. J is TRBJ2-1 and V is TRBV7-9; 13 bases fit TRBD2. Germline CDR1 SEHNR, CDR2 FQNEAQ (reference sequence). V lost 2 bases to trimming and J lost 4 bases; unmatched junction nucleotides: 5. The CDR3 runs 17 residues. The CDR3, as DNA: TGTGCCAGCAGCTTAAAGGGGACTAGCGGGGTTTACAATGAGCAGTTCTTC. Translating it yields CASSLKGTSGVYNEQFF.

The V gene is TRBV19, the J gene TRBJ2-7; 8 nucleotides match TRBD1. This CDR3 region has 16 residues. Germline V lookup: CDR1 LNHDA, CDR2 SQIVND (reference sequence). The J segment lost 7 bases and the V segment lost 1 base, leaving 12 bases of the junction unmatched. The CDR3 loop reads CASSIGLTGAGEEQYF. The CDR3 nucleotides read TGTGCCAGTAGTATAGGATTGACAGGGGCTGGGGAGGAGCAGTACTTC.

The chain uses TRBV7-9 and TRBJ2-5, with 15 bases matching TRBD2. V trimming: 5 bases; J trimming: 5 bases; junction bases outside the gene matches: 3. Germline V gene lookup returns CDR1 SEHNR and CDR2 FQNEAQ (reference sequence). The CDR3 spans 15 residues. CDR3 nucleotides: TGTGCCAGCAGCCGGACTAGCGGGGGGGACGAGACCCAGTACTTC. Translating gives CASSRTSGGDETQYF. Combining the CDR3 with reference TRBV7-9 and TRBJ2-5 gives the whole variable domain DTGVSQNPRHKITKRGQNVTFRCDPISEHNRLYWYRQTLGQGPEFLTYFQNEAQLEKSRLLSDRFSAERPKGSFSTLEIQRTEQGDSAMYLCASSRTSGGDETQYFGPGTRLLVL.

The chain couples TRBV28 to TRBJ2-7; 11 bases are shared with TRBD2. Germline V CDR1 and CDR2: MDHEN, SYDVKM. V was pared by 4 bases and J by 2 bases, with 4 bases of the junction left unmatched. This CDR3 has 15 amino acids. The CDR3 DNA reads as TGTGCCAGCAGTTATATAGCGGGGGGGCCCTACGAGCAGTACTTC. Translated, it gives CASSYIAGGPYEQYF.